A single sample gave rise to the 17 T cell receptor beta chains below, sequenced in a study of blood T cell repertoires in COVID-19. The data were produced by immunoSEQ multiplex PCR, yet TCRdb's version contains in-frame clones alone and is incomplete. The sample includes 250,000 to 300,000 clones, 75% to 90% of them seen just once. Specimen: PBMCs or T cells enriched from blood (not recorded which). These receptors were collected from a woman in her thirties or forties who had recovered from COVID-19.

The rearrangement uses TRBV5-6 and TRBJ1-5, with 7 bases identical to TRBD1. Per germline, CDR1 SGHDT and CDR2 YYEEEE. Germline trimming cut 0 bases from V and 7 bases from J; bases unmatched to any gene: 7. The length of the CDR3 is 15 residues. This chain's CDR3 is CASSLAGTDLQPQHF. The CDR3 nucleotides read TGTGCCAGCAGCTTGGCCGGGACAGATTTACAGCCCCAGCATTTT.

The rearrangement links TRBV10-3 to TRBJ1-1; TRBD1 matches at 7 bases. The germline V gene encodes CDR1 ENHRY and CDR2 SYGVKD. V was pared by 6 bases and J by 1 base, with 8 bases of the junction left unmatched. The CDR3 is made up of 15 amino acids. In DNA form, the CDR3 reads TGTGCCATCAGCGCAGGGGGTCTCGCGAACACTGAAGCTTTCTTT. Its protein is CAISAGGLANTEAFF.

This chain joins TRBV5-1 and TRBJ2-7; 8 bases are a match to TRBD2. With V trimmed by 0 bases and J by 5 bases, 10 bases remained unmatched. The CDR3 totals 16 residues. CDR1 is SGHRS, CDR2 YFSETQ, per germline. CDR3 amino acids: CASSLGAAGEGDEQYF. CDR3 nucleotide sequence: TGCGCCAGCAGCTTGGGGGCAGCGGGAGAGGGGGACGAGCAGTACTTC.

The chain carries TRBV4-1 and TRBJ1-6; a weak D match, TRBD1 (6 bases). V lost 3 bases and J lost 9, with 15 bases in between. The CDR3 spans 15 residues. Germline CDR1 reads MGHRA; CDR2 reads YSYEKL. The CDR3 loop reads CASSQVQGTSSPLHF. As DNA, the CDR3 is TGCGCCAGCAGCCAGGTGCAGGGGACCTCTTCACCCCTCCACTTT.

This chain connects TRBV7-2 to TRBJ2-1, with D possibly matching TRBD2 (6 bases). The V end was cut by 0 bases, the J end by 6 bases, with 9 bases between. The germline gives CDR1 SGHTA, CDR2 FQGNSA. The CDR3 length is 14 residues. For the CDR3, the DNA is TGTGCCAGCAGCTTAGCTGCGGGGCCCAATGAGCAGTTCTTC. Its translation is CASSLAAGPNEQFF.

This chain links TRBV18 with TRBJ2-1; 7 bases agree with TRBD2. Germline V gene sequence: CDR1 KGHSH, CDR2 LQKENI. After removal of 3 bases from V and 0 bases from J, the junction contained 5 bases not matched to a gene. The length of the CDR3 is 16 residues. The CDR3: CASSPTGGSSYNEQFF. CDR3 coding DNA: TGTGCCAGCTCACCGACGGGGGGTAGCTCCTACAATGAGCAGTTCTTC. Complete variable domain (other parts from reference TRBV18 and TRBJ2-1): NAGVMQNPRHLVRRRGQEARLRCSPMKGHSHVYWYRQLPEEGLKFMVYLQKENIIDESGMPKERFSAEFPKEGPSILRIQQVVRGDSAAYFCASSPTGGSSYNEQFFGPGTRLTVL.

The sample holds one count of this clone. The V and J genes are TRBV2 and TRBJ2-5; 15 nucleotides align to TRBD2. The CDR3 has 17 amino acids. CDR1 is SNHLY and CDR2 is FYNNEI in the germline V gene. V was pared by 6 bases and J by 1 base, with 6 bases of the junction left unmatched. CDR3 coding DNA: TGTGCCAGCAGGGGACTAGCGGGAGGACGAGGCCAAGAGACCCAGTACTTC. It specifies CASRGLAGGRGQETQYF.

The chain uses TRBV7-9 and TRBJ2-1; possibly TRBD1 for D (7 bases). This CDR3 spans 14 amino acids. Trimming removed 1 base from V and 8 bases from J, with 12 bases in between. CDR1 and CDR2 (germline): SEHNR, FQNEAQ (reference sequence). CDR3 nucleotides: TGTGCCAGCAGCTTAGGTCAGGGGGGCGATGAGCAGTTCTTC. The encoded protein is CASSLGQGGDEQFF.

The V and J genes are TRBV6-1 and TRBJ2-3; 9 bases match TRBD2. Germline V gene lookup returns CDR1 MNHNS and CDR2 SASEGT. V was pared by 5 bases and J by 4 bases, with 7 bases of the junction left unmatched. CDR3 size: 15 residues. CDR3 amino acids: CASSTIAGAADTQYF. DNA for the CDR3: TGTGCCAGCAGTACCATAGCGGGAGCCGCAGATACGCAGTATTTT.

The chain combines TRBV5-6 with TRBJ2-7; a possible D gene is TRBD1 (5 bases). Germline CDR1 and CDR2: SGHDT and YYEEEE. This CDR3 is 17 amino acids long. Between the trimmed V and J ends, which lost 2 bases and 1 base, there was a span of 19 bases. The CDR3 is CASSFWGATRPSYEQYF. DNA for the CDR3: TGTGCCAGCAGCTTTTGGGGCGCTACCAGACCTTCCTACGAGCAGTACTTC.

This clone was seen a handful of times. J is TRBJ1-6 and V is TRBV3-1 (or the pseudogene TRBV3-2); D is perhaps TRBD1 (5 bases). Germline CDR1 is LGHDT and CDR2 is YNNKEL (reference sequence). Trimming shortened V by 0 bases and J by 8 bases, and 11 bases separated the two germline ends. The CDR3 consists of 15 residues. DNA for the CDR3: TGTGCCAGCAGCCAAGAGGGTCAGGGCGATTCACCCCTCCACTTT. Translated, it gives CASSQEGQGDSPLHF.

This chain uses TRBV5-6 with TRBJ2-5, with no clear D. CDR1 and CDR2 from the germline V gene are SGHDT and YYEEEE. Deletions cut 0 bases from V and 5 bases from J, with 8 bases between. The CDR3 is 13 residues long. CDR3 region: CASSLVGSETQYF. The DNA of the CDR3 is TGTGCCAGCAGCTTGGTGGGCAGCGAGACCCAGTACTTC.

This chain uses TRBV27 with TRBJ1-1, with D uncertain. With 5 bases removed from V and 1 base from J, the gap between germline ends came to 11 bases. The length of the CDR3 is 14 residues. Germline CDR1 MNHEY, CDR2 SMNVEV (reference sequence). The CDR3 loop is CASSPLRGNTEAFF. Here the CDR3 DNA reads TGTGCCAGCAGTCCCCTTCGAGGGAACACTGAAGCTTTCTTT.

This clone was detected a few times. The chain employs TRBV7-3 and TRBJ1-1; maybe TRBD1 (6 bases). Germline CDR1 reads SGHTA; CDR2 reads FQGTGA. The CDR3 runs 16 residues. V dropped 5 bases and J dropped 1 base, with 17 bases sitting between them. The CDR3 DNA reads as TGTGCCAGCAGCCCCTCCGGGACACCGAGGAACACTGAAGCTTTCTTT. Translation gives CASSPSGTPRNTEAFF.

Comments on this clone: Other DNA sequences in the same sample also yield this CDR3. The V call is TRBV5-1, the J call TRBJ2-3, with unresolved D. Per the germline V gene, CDR1 is SGHRS and CDR2 is YFSETQ. CDR3 length equals 14 residues. V was cut by 0 bases and J by 3 bases, with 8 bases left in between. The chain's CDR3 is CASSLEQLTDTQYF. DNA of the CDR3: TGCGCCAGCAGCTTGGAACAGCTTACAGATACGCAGTATTTT.

This chain uses TRBV2 with TRBJ2-3; D remains unclear. The CDR3 loop spans 14 amino acids. V gave up 3 bases and J gave up 5 bases, with 12 bases separating them. Germline CDR1 and CDR2: SNHLY and FYNNEI. CDR3 nucleotides: TGTGCCAGCAGTGATCGTCGAGCAAGAGATACGCAGTATTTT. Protein sequence: CASSDRRARDTQYF. Full variable domain (outside the CDR3, taken from reference TRBV2 and TRBJ2-3): EPEVTQTPSHQVTQMGQEVILRCVPISNHLYFYWYRQILGQKVEFLVSFYNNEISEKSEIFDDQFSVERPDGSNFTLKIRSTKLEDSAMYFCASSDRRARDTQYFGPGTRLTVL.

The chain links TRBV3-1 (or the pseudogene TRBV3-2) to TRBJ2-7, with TRBD1 matching over 10 bases. The V segment lost 4 bases and the J segment 12 bases; nucleotides outside the gene matches: 9. The CDR3 spans 13 residues. CDR1 is LGHDT and CDR2 is YNNKEL in the germline V gene (reference sequence). The DNA of the CDR3 is TGTGCCAGCAGCCGACAGGGGGCGGACCCTCGGTACTTC. Protein product: CASSRQGADPRYF.